The rows below give T cell receptor beta chains drawn from one sample of a study of T-cell memory formation after mild COVID-19. MiXCR, run by TCRdb on the 5' RACE reads, gives a single entry per CDR3 protein. The repertoire holds roughly 170,000 distinct CDR3 sequences, with about 18% as singletons. Sequencing was performed on PBMCs or a T cell subset sorted from them (not recorded which). The receptors were gathered from a man in his late teens or twenties who had mild COVID-19 (a few samples of this study predate the infection). Cell type and time point are not known. CDR3s include the opening cysteine and the closing phenylalanine or tryptophan. Each record gives: clone size, V gene, D gene, J gene, CDR3 DNA, CDR3 protein. D genes are given only for firm matches. Some rows have no size entry. The others give once, few or many, or a class for an expanded clone.

-	TRBV12-3/TRBV12-4	-	TRBJ1-2	TGTGCCAGCAGTTTAGCGTGGAACACTAACTATGGCTACACCTTC	CASSLAWNTNYGYTF
-	TRBV11-3	-	TRBJ2-1	TGTGCCAGCAGCTTAGATGGTCCCTCAGTCGATGAGCAGTCCTTC	CASSLDGPSVDEQSF
few	TRBV6-5	-	TRBJ1-1	TGTGCCAGCAGTTACTCGAACAGCATGAACACTGAAGCTTTCTTT	CASSYSNSMNTEAFF
few	TRBV15	-	TRBJ1-6	TGTGCCACCAGCATTTCGTCAGGGGACTCACCCCTCCACTTT	CATSISSGDSPLHF
-	TRBV5-1	-	TRBJ2-6	TGCGCCAGCAGCTTGCAGTTTGGGGCCAACGTCCTGACTTTC	CASSLQFGANVLTF
few	TRBV24-1	TRBD2	TRBJ2-5	TGTGCCACCAGTGATTTTGCGGGGGGCGGAGAGACCCAGTACTTC	CATSDFAGGGETQYF
-	TRBV7-2	-	TRBJ1-2	TGTGCCAGCAGCTCCCTACAGGGATATGGCTACACCTTC	CASSSLQGYGYTF
-	TRBV7-2	-	TRBJ2-1	TGTGCCAGCAGCTTAGGTGGGGATTCCTACAATGAGCAGTTCTTC	CASSLGGDSYNEQFF
many	TRBV7-9	-	TRBJ1-1	TGTGCCAGCAGCCGGGACACTCAGCGTGAAGCTTTCTTT	CASSRDTQREAFF
few	TRBV5-1	-	TRBJ2-3	TGCGCCAGCAGTGTGGGGACGACTAGCACAGATACGCAGTATTTT	CASSVGTTSTDTQYF
few	TRBV5-1	TRBD2	TRBJ2-5	TGCGCCAGCAGCCCGGGGACTAGCGGGGAAGAGACCCAGTACTTC	CASSPGTSGEETQYF
-	TRBV7-2	-	TRBJ2-3	TGTGCCAGCAGCTTAGTGGGGGGGCGAAGAGATACGCAGTATTTT	CASSLVGGRRDTQYF
many	TRBV7-3	-	TRBJ2-2	TGTGCCAGCACCTGGGGGGGACAGGACACCGGGGAGCTGTTTTTT	CASTWGGQDTGELFF
few	TRBV4-1	TRBD1	TRBJ1-4	TGCGCCAGCAGCCAAGCCCGACAGGGGGTGGTTAATGAAAAACTGTTTTTT	CASSQARQGVVNEKLFF
few	TRBV5-1	-	TRBJ2-1	TGCGCCAGCAGCTTGGACAGGAGTAATGAGCAGTTCTTC	CASSLDRSNEQFF
-	TRBV15	-	TRBJ1-1	TGTGCCACCAGCAGAGCTCGCACCCTGGAGAACACTGAAGCTTTCTTT	CATSRARTLENTEAFF
few	TRBV20-1	-	TRBJ2-2	TGCAGTGCTCCTTATGACGCCGGGGAGCTGTTTTTT	CSAPYDAGELFF
-	TRBV6-1	-	TRBJ1-2	TGTGCCAACTCGGACCTATTAAGGGGTGGCTACACCTTC	CANSDLLRGGYTF
many	TRBV12-3/TRBV12-4	TRBD1	TRBJ1-1	TGTGCCAGCAGTCAGGGGGCGCGAAACACTGAAGCTTTCTTT	CASSQGARNTEAFF
-	TRBV10-3	-	TRBJ2-7	TGTGCCATCAGTGAGGTCGGCTCCTACGAGCAGTACTTC	CAISEVGSYEQYF
many	TRBV7-2	-	TRBJ2-1	TGTGCCAGCAGCTTACTAAGTCCCTACAATGAGCAGTTCTTC	CASSLLSPYNEQFF
-	TRBV4-3	-	TRBJ2-3	TGCGCCAGCAGCAAAGGGTACCTCTCTAGCACAGATACGCAGTATTTT	CASSKGYLSSTDTQYF
few	TRBV11-2	-	TRBJ2-7	TGTGCCAGCAGCTTTGAGGGGGAGCAGTACTTC	CASSFEGEQYF
few	TRBV6-5	TRBD1	TRBJ1-4	TGTGCCAGCAGAACAGGGGGCGGTAATGAAAAACTGTTTTTT	CASRTGGGNEKLFF
-	TRBV6-1	-	TRBJ1-5	TGTGCCAGCAATTTCGGGACGCTCAATCAGCCCCAGCATTTT	CASNFGTLNQPQHF
-	TRBV7-2	TRBD1	TRBJ1-3	TGTGCCAGCAGCCGAACCGGGACAGCCTTCTCTGGAAACACCATATATTTT	CASSRTGTAFSGNTIYF
few	TRBV5-1	-	TRBJ2-5	TGCGCCAGCAGCTTGGACCCTACCGGGGGAGCCCAGTACTTC	CASSLDPTGGAQYF
once	TRBV5-1	-	TRBJ2-2	TGCGCCAGCAGCTTGGCCGAAGGGGTTGGGGAGCTGTTTTTT	CASSLAEGVGELFF
-	TRBV28	-	TRBJ1-5	TGTGCCAGCAGTTTATGGCAGGGCAATCAGCCCCAGCATTTT	CASSLWQGNQPQHF
few	TRBV12-5	-	TRBJ1-2	TGTGCTAGTGGTCTCCGCGGGGGTGAAGGCTACACCTTC	CASGLRGGEGYTF
few	TRBV5-1	-	TRBJ2-3	TGCGCCAGCAGCTCATTAAATGGAGGGACTAGCACAGATACGCAGTATTTT	CASSSLNGGTSTDTQYF
-	TRBV3-1	-	TRBJ1-6	TGTGCCAGCAGCCAGAACAGGGCACCCCTCCACTTT	CASSQNRAPLHF
-	TRBV4-2	-	TRBJ2-1	TGTGCCAGCAGCCAAAGTGCGGAAAATGAGCAGTTCTTC	CASSQSAENEQFF
-	TRBV12-3/TRBV12-4	-	TRBJ1-5	TGTGCCAGCACCGATTTGGGGACTGCCCCTAATCAGCCCCAGCATTTT	CASTDLGTAPNQPQHF
few	TRBV20-1	-	TRBJ1-1	TGCAGTGCTAGAGATACGGAGTTCACTGAAGCTTTCTTT	CSARDTEFTEAFF
-	TRBV5-8	TRBD2	TRBJ2-3	TGTGCCTGGAAGCGGGGGCTAACGAGAGATACGCAGTATTTT	CAWKRGLTRDTQYF
few	TRBV5-1	-	TRBJ2-3	TGCGCCAGCAGCTTACGGGGTGGTAGCGGAACCACAGATACGCAGTATTTT	CASSLRGGSGTTDTQYF
-	TRBV11-1	TRBD2	TRBJ2-1	TGTGCCAGCAGCTTTCGGGCAAGCGGGGTTCGGGATGAGCAGTTCTTC	CASSFRASGVRDEQFF
-	TRBV6-2/TRBV6-3	-	TRBJ2-2	TGTGCCAGCAGTTACCCGGGGACTTCGAGGGGCACCGGGGAGCTGTTTTTT	CASSYPGTSRGTGELFF
-	TRBV7-2	TRBD1	TRBJ2-7	TGTGCCAGCAGCTCTAACCGGGACAGCTACGAGCAGTACTTC	CASSSNRDSYEQYF